Below, 23 T cell receptor beta chains from the same sample are listed, as sequenced in a study of shared clonotypes between healthy human individuals. The table came from immunoSEQ multiplex PCR; TCRdb's copy has only in-frame clones and leaves some out. Here the sample spans 2,500,000 or so clones, about nine tenths being singletons. Sequencing was performed on naive CD4+ T cells from PBMCs. The subset was: CD45RA+ positively selected. The receptors were sampled from a man aged 18 to 35 in good health. Some clones in this sample may be carry-over from other donors' samples.

The CDR3: CASSLGVGRMNTEAFF. The CDR3 bases are TGTGCCAGCAGCTTAGGCGTAGGACGGATGAACACTGAAGCTTTCTTT. V gene TRBV7-9 combines with J gene TRBJ1-1; D ambiguous. The germline gives CDR1 SEHNR, CDR2 FQNEAQ (reference sequence). This CDR3 is built from 16 residues. Trimming cost V 1 base and J 0 bases, with 12 bases left between them.

The V and J genes are TRBV5-1 and TRBJ2-7, with D possibly called TRBD1 or TRBD2 (5 bases each). CDR1 is SGHRS and CDR2 is YFSETQ in the germline V gene. There are 16 residues in the CDR3. Between the trimmed V and J ends, which lost 2 bases and 2 bases, there was a span of 17 bases. This chain's CDR3 is CASSFRARDGAYEQYF. As DNA, the CDR3 is TGCGCCAGCAGCTTTCGGGCACGGGACGGAGCCTACGAGCAGTACTTC.

This clone was observed once. Here the CDR3 reads CSTAKVRGDEETQYF. DNA for the CDR3: TGCAGCACCGCTAAGGTGAGGGGGGACGAGGAGACCCAGTACTTC. The chain has TRBV29-1 and TRBJ2-5; D tentatively fits TRBD1 or TRBD2 (6 bases each). CDR1 is SQVTM and CDR2 is ANQGSEA in the germline V gene. V dropped 8 bases and J dropped 5 bases, with 24 bases sitting between them. This CDR3 spans 15 amino acids.

The V gene is TRBV7-2, the J gene TRBJ1-5; the match to TRBD1 covers 8 bases. This CDR3 spans 14 amino acids. The junction had 8 bases not matched to a gene; V was cut back by 7 bases and J by 6 bases. Germline lookup yields CDR1 SGHTA and CDR2 FQGNSA. DNA for the CDR3: TGTGCCAGCACAGGAGGACAGGGATTTCAGCCCCAGCATTTT. Its protein is CASTGGQGFQPQHF. Full variable domain (outside the CDR3, taken from reference TRBV7-2 and TRBJ1-5): GAGVSQSPSNKVTEKGKDVELRCDPISGHTALYWYRQSLGQGLEFLIYFQGNSAPDKSGLPSDRFSAERTGGSVSTLTIQRTQQEDSAVYLCASTGGQGFQPQHFGDGTRLSIL.

The gene calls are TRBV4-2 and TRBJ2-7, with D possibly being TRBD2 (7 bases). The CDR3 has 17 amino acids. V was clipped by 1 base and J by 3 bases, with 19 bases between them. Per the germline V gene, CDR1 is LGHNA and CDR2 is YNFKEQ. The CDR3 protein is CASSQVWGAGDGYEQYF. The DNA for the CDR3 is TGTGCCAGCAGCCAAGTGTGGGGGGCGGGGGACGGCTACGAGCAGTACTTC.

This chain links TRBV7-9 with TRBJ2-7, with D uncertain. This CDR3 comprises 14 residues. V was trimmed by 0 bases and J by 3 bases, leaving 9 bases between them. Germline lookup yields CDR1 SEHNR and CDR2 FQNEAQ (reference sequence). The CDR3 here is CASSLAHSYYEQYF. The CDR3 DNA reads TGTGCCAGCAGCTTAGCTCACAGTTACTACGAGCAGTACTTC.

This chain uses TRBV9 with TRBJ2-7; 11 bases are a match to TRBD1. Unmatched junction bases numbered 4, after V lost 3 bases and J lost 2 bases. The CDR3 contains 15 residues. The germline gives CDR1 SGDLS, CDR2 YYNGEE. The CDR3 nucleotides read TGTGCCAGCAGCGCCTTGGACAGGGGGCCCTACGAGCAGTACTTC. Encoded protein: CASSALDRGPYEQYF.

The chain employs TRBV5-1 and TRBJ1-5; TRBD1 matches at 8 bases. The germline V gene encodes CDR1 SGHRS and CDR2 YFSETQ. The CDR3 loop spans 15 amino acids. The ends lost 4 bases at V and 1 base at J; junction bases unmatched: 4. CDR3 nucleotide sequence: TGCGCCAGCAGCCCTCGGACAGGGAGCAATCAGCCCCAGCATTTT. Encoded protein: CASSPRTGSNQPQHF.

The rearrangement links TRBV28 to TRBJ1-2; TRBD1 might be the D (6 bases). V was clipped by 2 bases and J by 6 bases, with 13 bases between them. The CDR3 is 14 residues long. Germline loops: CDR1 MDHEN, CDR2 SYDVKM. The CDR3 sequence is CASSLMGGADGYTF. CDR3 in DNA: TGTGCCAGCAGTTTAATGGGGGGCGCCGATGGCTACACCTTC.

V usage is TRBV28 and J usage is TRBJ1-4, with D hard to call. The CDR3 totals 13 residues. Trimming took off 5 bases at V and 8 bases at J, with 12 bases between the two ends. From germline, CDR1 is MDHEN and CDR2 SYDVKM. CDR3 bases: TGTGCCAGCAGTAACACGGCCGGGGAAAAACTGTTTTTT. Its protein is CASSNTAGEKLFF. The full variable domain, in which reference TRBV28 and TRBJ1-4 provide the parts outside the CDR3, is DVKVTQSSRYLVKRTGEKVFLECVQDMDHENMFWYRQDPGLGLRLIYFSYDVKMKEKGDIPEGYSVSREKKERFSLILESASTNQTSMYLCASSNTAGEKLFFGSGTQLSVL.

The chain employs TRBV6-4 and TRBJ2-7; D is possibly TRBD2 (6 bases). Germline V gives CDR1 MRHNA, CDR2 SNTAGT. The CDR3 is made up of 16 amino acids. The V and J ends lost 3 bases and 5 bases respectively, with 20 bases between them. The CDR3 coding sequence is TGTGCCAGCAGTGATAAGTGGGTGGGGGGTGAAGACGAGCAGTACTTC. Protein sequence: CASSDKWVGGEDEQYF.

V is TRBV7-3 and J is TRBJ2-7; 8 bases line up with TRBD2. The CDR3 sequence is 13 residues long. V shed 8 bases and J 6 bases; nucleotides not matched to a gene: 9. Germline V gene sequence: CDR1 SGHTA, CDR2 FQGTGA. In nucleotides, the CDR3 is TGTGCCAGCGGGGCGGGAGGACGAGCCGAGCAGTACTTC. Protein product: CASGAGGRAEQYF.

This clone was recorded only once. V and J are TRBV28 and TRBJ2-1; TRBD2 aligns across 14 bases. From germline, CDR1 is MDHEN and CDR2 SYDVKM. V lost 6 bases and J lost 7; bases outside the gene matches: 14. This CDR3 has 18 amino acids. The CDR3: CASSRGLAGGGGYNEQFF. For the CDR3, the DNA is TGTGCCAGCAGCCGAGGACTAGCGGGAGGAGGAGGGTATAATGAGCAGTTCTTC.

The rearrangement links TRBV7-2 to TRBJ2-2; D is perhaps TRBD1 or TRBD2 (5 bases each). Trimming cost V 5 bases and J 7 bases, with 14 bases left between them. The CDR3 covers 14 residues. Germline CDR1 and CDR2: SGHTA and FQGNSA. The CDR3: CASSPRPGGGELFF. The CDR3 coding sequence is TGTGCCAGCAGCCCCCGACCTGGGGGCGGGGAGCTGTTTTTT.

The V and J genes are TRBV2 and TRBJ1-4, with D hard to call. V gave up 1 base and J gave up 4 bases, with 4 bases separating them. Germline assignment: CDR1 SNHLY and CDR2 FYNNEI. The CDR3 totals 13 residues. CDR3 coding DNA: TGTGCCAGCAGTGAAGGCCATAATGAAAAACTGTTTTTT. It is translated as CASSEGHNEKLFF.

A remark on this clone: The sample contains more than one DNA sequence encoding this CDR3. The rearrangement links TRBV7-2 to TRBJ1-3; no definite D call. There are 12 residues in the CDR3. The ends were cut back, 2 bases at V and 4 bases at J, with 3 bases in the middle. The V gene's germline CDR1 is SGHTA and CDR2 FQGNSA. CDR3 protein: CASSLTGNTIYF. For the CDR3, the DNA is TGTGCCAGCAGCTTAACAGGAAACACCATATATTTT.

This rearrangement joins TRBV28 to TRBJ1-5; TRBD1 might be the D (6 bases). The CDR3 runs to 14 residues. Germline V gene data show CDR1 as MDHEN and CDR2 as SYDVKM. Trimming removed 5 bases from V and 7 bases from J, with 15 bases in between. CDR3 in amino acids: CASSVRTEGQPQHF. As DNA, the CDR3 is TGTGCCAGCAGTGTTAGGACAGAGGGGCAGCCCCAGCATTTT.

The genes are TRBV6-6 and TRBJ1-1, with TRBD1 matching over 8 bases. CDR3 length equals 14 residues. Germline V gene lookup returns CDR1 MNHNY and CDR2 SVGAGI (reference sequence). V was clipped by 7 bases and J by 2 bases; unmatched bases: 6. DNA of the CDR3: TGTGCCAGCACCTGGACAGGGACCAACACTGAAGCTTTCTTT. Amino acids: CASTWTGTNTEAFF.

Comment on this clone: Other DNA sequences in this specimen translate into the identical CDR3. This chain links TRBV7-2 with TRBJ1-3; the match to TRBD1 covers 7 bases. The trim removed 0 bases at V and 4 bases at J, leaving 3 bases unmatched. Germline CDR1 SGHTA, CDR2 FQGNSA. CDR3 length equals 15 residues. The CDR3 nucleotides read TGTGCCAGCAGCTTAGCGGGGACAGCAGGAAACACCATATATTTT. This sequence encodes CASSLAGTAGNTIYF.

V gene TRBV7-6 combines with J gene TRBJ2-2; tentatively, D is TRBD1 (5 bases). CDR3 length: 12 residues. Germline loops: CDR1 SGHVS, CDR2 FNYEAQ. Deletions cut 4 bases from V and 8 bases from J, with 8 bases between. This CDR3 is CASSSRTGELFF. The CDR3 DNA is TGTGCCAGCAGCTCCAGGACAGGGGAGCTGTTTTTT.

The chain carries TRBV28 and TRBJ1-2, with D hard to call. The CDR3 spans 17 residues. The germline V and J ends were trimmed by 7 bases and 8 bases, with 29 bases remaining between them. Germline-derived CDR1 and CDR2 are MDHEN and SYDVKM. The DNA of the CDR3 is TGTGCCAGCACCAACCCCATGGAGCGCTACTACTTTGGGGGCTACACCTTC. This codes for CASTNPMERYYFGGYTF.

V is TRBV5-1 and J is TRBJ2-7; 12 nucleotides align to TRBD2. The CDR3 length is 16 residues. The trim removed 4 bases at V and 3 bases at J, leaving 8 bases unmatched. Looked up from germline, CDR1 is SGHRS and CDR2 is YFSETQ. Written as DNA, the CDR3 is TGCGCCAGCAGCCGGACCGGGACTAGCGGGTACTACGAGCAGTACTTC. The encoded protein is CASSRTGTSGYYEQYF.

The V gene is TRBV28, the J gene TRBJ1-3; D ambiguous. The length of the CDR3 is 15 residues. Germline values: CDR1 MDHEN, CDR2 SYDVKM. The germline V and J ends were trimmed by 4 bases and 7 bases, with 17 bases remaining between them. The CDR3 nucleotides are TGTGCCAGCAGTTATAGGGTTGGGTTGAGGAACACCATATATTTT. Translated, it gives CASSYRVGLRNTIYF.